This TCR beta chain comes out of a study of cytomegalovirus exposure and HLA in healthy donors. Nominally healthy donors provided the samples, though records likely missed some immune exposures. The study ran its PCR with 60 Vbeta and 13 Jbeta primers. The repertoire was sequenced with immunoSEQ multiplex PCR; TCRdb's copy has only in-frame clones and lacks some. The top ten clones hold less than 4.5% of a sample with 150,000 to 200,000 clones, 60% to 80% of them seen once. General study findings and limits: What TCR beta sequences reportedly achieved was accurate prediction of HLA-A and HLA-B alleles in most subjects. What a later analysis showed was that several of the most significant clusters appeared linked to common viral pathogens.

Looked up from germline, CDR1 is MDHEN and CDR2 is SYDVKM. This CDR3 is 15 amino acids long. V lost 5 bases to trimming and J lost 9 bases, with 20 bases between them. This clone was seen more than once but under ten times. Its target is not known. The origin of this receptor is a man younger than 40 in good health and CMV-seropositive. The genes are TRBV28 and TRBJ2-1; D gene uncertain. The sequencing input was PBMCs. The CDR3 DNA reads TGTGCCAGCAGTCAATCTCAGACATCGTCTTCTGAGCAGTTCTTC. Protein sequence: CASSQSQTSSSEQFF.